Following are 10 T cell receptor beta chains from one sample sequenced in a study of T cell clonotyping in hematopoietic cell transplantation (dated by TCRdb to the early 2020s). What this sample's time point label stands for: recipient sample taken at acute GVHD onset. Library creation used the immunoSEQ multiplex PCR assay. This immuneACCESS table, as held by TCRdb, lists in-frame sequences with V and J called but not all clones. Of the missing ones, under half trace to an unresolved V gene in checked studies; the others have no known cause. Counted in this sample were some 8,000 clones; 85% to 90% of them appeared once. The top ten clones comprise about 4.3% of the sample. This specimen consisted of peripheral blood mononuclear cells, obtained at the time of graft-versus-host disease after allogeneic stem cell transplant. Source of these receptors: a male patient in his sixties who had an allogeneic stem cell transplant from a related donor, so the T cells may come from the graft donor. Some clones in this sample may be carry-over from other donors' samples.

This chain links TRBV11-2 with TRBJ2-3, with 7 bases identical to TRBD1. This CDR3 comprises 13 residues. The V gene end was trimmed by 1 base and the J gene end by 5 bases; junction bases not matched to a gene: 0. Germline V gene lookup returns CDR1 SGHAT and CDR2 FQNNGV. The DNA of the CDR3 is TGTGCCAGCAGCTTAGCAGGGGGAGATACGCAGTATTTT. Its translation is CASSLAGGDTQYF.

The chain links TRBV5-1 to TRBJ1-1, with a weak D call TRBD1 (6 bases). The ends were cut back, 1 base at V and 0 bases at J, with 13 bases in the middle. CDR1 and CDR2 (germline): SGHRS, YFSETQ. This CDR3 has 16 amino acids. In DNA, the CDR3 is TGCGCCAGCAGCTTGACAGGGTCGTCCCTGAACACTGAAGCTTTCTTT. Its translation is CASSLTGSSLNTEAFF.

The V and J genes are TRBV18 and TRBJ2-2; D call uncertain. The CDR3 covers 14 residues. Trimming removed 3 bases at V and 5 bases at J, with 10 bases between. Germline values: CDR1 KGHSH, CDR2 LQKENI. CDR3 nucleotide sequence: TGTGCCAGCTCACCGATAATGGAAACCGGGGAGCTGTTTTTT. Protein product: CASSPIMETGELFF.

This chain links TRBV11-2 with TRBJ1-3; D remains ambiguous. Per the germline V gene, CDR1 is SGHAT and CDR2 is FQNNGV. This CDR3 contains 17 residues. Between the trimmed V and J ends, which lost 1 base and 0 bases, there was a span of 13 bases. The CDR3 DNA follows: TGTGCCAGCAGCTTAGGTTTCAGGACCCTCTCTGGAAACACCATATATTTT. Its translation: CASSLGFRTLSGNTIYF.

The chain links TRBV28 to TRBJ1-2; perhaps TRBD1 as D (5 bases). The CDR3 consists of 15 residues. V was trimmed by 6 bases and J by 7 bases, leaving 21 bases between them. Looked up from germline, CDR1 is MDHEN and CDR2 is SYDVKM. Here the CDR3 reads CASRLSLDGGGGYTF. In DNA form, the CDR3 reads TGTGCCAGCAGGTTGTCTCTCGACGGGGGAGGTGGCTACACCTTC.

The chain has TRBV7-9 and TRBJ1-3; unclear D gene. Germline V gene lookup returns CDR1 SEHNR and CDR2 FQNEAQ (reference sequence). The CDR3 has 14 amino acids. Between the trimmed V and J ends, which lost 5 bases and 3 bases, there was a span of 11 bases. The CDR3 DNA follows: TGTGCCAGCAGCCGTGGCTTCATTGGAAACACCATATATTTT. As protein: CASSRGFIGNTIYF.

This clone has only one observation. V usage is TRBV7-2 and J usage is TRBJ2-1, with 10 bases identical to TRBD2. The CDR3 is made up of 15 amino acids. Germline values: CDR1 SGHTA, CDR2 FQGNSA. V shed 4 bases, J shed 8 bases, and the junction held 8 bases outside the gene matches. CDR3 nucleotides: TGTGCCAGCAGCTCCGGGGGAGCGGGGGGGCATGAGCAGTTCTTC. The encoded protein is CASSSGGAGGHEQFF.

The CDR3: CASSPRRDRAPGSNQPQHF. In nucleotides, the CDR3 is TGTGCCAGCTCACCACGCCGGGACAGGGCCCCCGGGAGCAATCAGCCCCAGCATTTT. The chain carries TRBV18 and TRBJ1-5, with TRBD1 identical over 9 bases. This CDR3 is built from 19 residues. The germline CDR1 and CDR2 sequences are KGHSH and LQKENI. With V trimmed by 1 base and J by 1 base, 11 bases remained unmatched.

This clone was seen only once. V gene TRBV7-9 combines with J gene TRBJ1-6; D is undetermined. The CDR3 is 13 residues long. Trimming left V 5 bases short and J 7 bases short, with 9 bases between. Germline loops: CDR1 SEHNR, CDR2 FQNEAQ (reference sequence). The CDR3 nucleotides read TGTGCCAGCAGCGCGGGAGGGAATTCACCCCTCCACTTT. Translating gives CASSAGGNSPLHF.

V and J are TRBV4-3 and TRBJ2-7; either TRBD1 or TRBD2 may fit D (5 bases each). V lost 3 bases and J 3 bases, leaving 15 bases between the germline ends. The CDR3 length is 15 residues. Germline V gene data show CDR1 as LGHNA and CDR2 as YSLEER. The CDR3 region is CASSHRDGRYYEQYF. As DNA, the CDR3 is TGCGCCAGCAGCCACCGGGACGGCCGATACTACGAGCAGTACTTC.